Listed below are T cell receptor beta chains from one sample, sequenced in a study of shared clonotypes between healthy human individuals. The method was immunoSEQ multiplex PCR; TCRdb's version includes in-frame clones alone and lacks a portion of them. Among about 980,000 clones listed, around three quarters were seen once. Material: memory CD4+ T cells sorted from blood. These receptors came from a man between 18 and 29 years old in good health. CDR3s include the opening cysteine and the closing phenylalanine or tryptophan. Each record gives: V gene, D gene, J gene, CDR3 length, clone size, CDR3 DNA, CDR3 protein. A D gene is named only where the DNA matches it firmly. Clone size is given for some rows only: seen once, a few or many times, or a class if the clone is expanded.

v_gene: TRBV12-1
d_gene: .
j_gene: TRBJ1-5
len: 18
abundance: few
CDR3nt: TGTGCCAGCAGCTTTATCACGACAGGGAAAATTAGCAATCAGCCCCAGCATTTT
CDR3aa: CASSFITTGKISNQPQHF

v_gene: TRBV9
d_gene: .
j_gene: TRBJ1-4
len: 15
abundance: once
CDR3nt: TGTGCCAGCAGCGTTTCGGGGCTAGTTGCTGAAAAACTGTTTTTT
CDR3aa: CASSVSGLVAEKLFF

v_gene: TRBV6-1
d_gene: TRBD1
j_gene: TRBJ2-7
len: 14
abundance: once
CDR3nt: TGTGCCAGCAGTGAAGCAGATCTAGGGACAGGGATTTCCTTC
CDR3aa: CASSEADLGTGISF

v_gene: TRBV27
d_gene: .
j_gene: TRBJ1-1
len: 14
abundance: .
CDR3nt: TGTGCCAGCAGTTTTGGCGCAGGGATCACTGAAGCTTTCTTT
CDR3aa: CASSFGAGITEAFF

v_gene: TRBV28
d_gene: .
j_gene: TRBJ1-2
len: 11
abundance: .
CDR3nt: TGTGCCAGCAGTTCCCGTAGGGGCTACACCTTC
CDR3aa: CASSSRRGYTF

v_gene: TRBV29-1
d_gene: TRBD1
j_gene: TRBJ2-7
len: 13
abundance: .
CDR3nt: TGCAGCGTGGACAGGGGAAAACCCTACGAGCAGTACTTC
CDR3aa: CSVDRGKPYEQYF

v_gene: TRBV7-2
d_gene: .
j_gene: TRBJ2-7
len: 13
abundance: .
CDR3nt: TGTGCCAGCAGCTTAGAACGGGGAGACGAGCAGTACTTC
CDR3aa: CASSLERGDEQYF

v_gene: TRBV27
d_gene: .
j_gene: TRBJ2-2
len: 18
abundance: once
CDR3nt: TGTGCCAGCAGTTTATGGGGTAGCGGATCGAAGAACACCGGGGAGCTGTTTTTT
CDR3aa: CASSLWGSGSKNTGELFF

v_gene: TRBV29-1
d_gene: .
j_gene: TRBJ2-6
len: 13
abundance: many
CDR3nt: TGCAGCGTTTCAGACTCTGGGGCCAACGTCCTGACTTTC
CDR3aa: CSVSDSGANVLTF

v_gene: TRBV25-1
d_gene: TRBD2
j_gene: TRBJ2-1
len: 16
abundance: .
CDR3nt: TGTGCCAGCAGTGAATCTGGTAGCGGGGGGGCCGGTGAGCAGTTCTTC
CDR3aa: CASSESGSGGAGEQFF

v_gene: TRBV15
d_gene: .
j_gene: TRBJ2-3
len: 11
abundance: .
CDR3nt: TGTGCCACCAGTCAAGAAGATACGCAGTATTTT
CDR3aa: CATSQEDTQYF

v_gene: TRBV10-2
d_gene: .
j_gene: TRBJ1-1
len: 15
abundance: .
CDR3nt: TGCGCCAGCAGTGGTTTAAGAGGGACGAACACTGAAGCTTTCTTT
CDR3aa: CASSGLRGTNTEAFF

v_gene: TRBV9
d_gene: .
j_gene: TRBJ2-3
len: 15
abundance: .
CDR3nt: TGTGCCAGCAGCGTAGGGTCCAGGGGGGTCGATACGCAGTATTTT
CDR3aa: CASSVGSRGVDTQYF

v_gene: TRBV6-6
d_gene: .
j_gene: TRBJ2-5
len: 13
abundance: .
CDR3nt: TGTGCCAGCAGGTTGGGGGGTGAAGAGACCCAGTACTTC
CDR3aa: CASRLGGEETQYF

v_gene: TRBV9
d_gene: TRBD2
j_gene: TRBJ2-3
len: 16
abundance: .
CDR3nt: TGTGCCAGCAGCGTAGGGGCGGGAGGTAGTATAGATACGCAGTATTTT
CDR3aa: CASSVGAGGSIDTQYF

v_gene: TRBV10-1
d_gene: .
j_gene: TRBJ1-1
len: 14
abundance: .
CDR3nt: TGCGCCAGCAGTGGAGGCGGAGTGAACACTGAAGCTTTCTTT
CDR3aa: CASSGGGVNTEAFF

v_gene: TRBV10-3
d_gene: .
j_gene: TRBJ2-2
len: 15
abundance: .
CDR3nt: TGTGCCATCAGTGAACGGACAATGAACACCGGGGAGCTGTTTTTT
CDR3aa: CAISERTMNTGELFF

v_gene: TRBV10-2
d_gene: .
j_gene: TRBJ1-2
len: 15
abundance: many
CDR3nt: TGCGCCAGCAGTGATACGAGGGGAGGGGACTATGGCTACACCTTC
CDR3aa: CASSDTRGGDYGYTF

v_gene: TRBV9
d_gene: .
j_gene: TRBJ1-2
len: 14
abundance: .
CDR3nt: TGTGCCAGCAGCGCGGACGGATTAAACTATGGCTACACCTTC
CDR3aa: CASSADGLNYGYTF

v_gene: TRBV7-2
d_gene: .
j_gene: TRBJ2-7
len: 11
abundance: .
CDR3nt: TGTGCCAGCAGCGAAGGCCCAGCGCAGTACTTC
CDR3aa: CASSEGPAQYF

v_gene: TRBV30
d_gene: TRBD1
j_gene: TRBJ2-7
len: 15
abundance: .
CDR3nt: TGTGCCTGGAGTGTACGTGGGACAGGGGGTAGCGAGCAGTACTTC
CDR3aa: CAWSVRGTGGSEQYF

v_gene: TRBV29-1
d_gene: .
j_gene: TRBJ2-7
len: 10
abundance: few
CDR3nt: TGCAGCGTTGAACCCCGAGAGCAGTACTTC
CDR3aa: CSVEPREQYF

v_gene: TRBV27
d_gene: .
j_gene: TRBJ1-1
len: 13
abundance: .
CDR3nt: TGTGCCAGCAGTTTCGGATCGAACACTGAAGCTTTCTTT
CDR3aa: CASSFGSNTEAFF

v_gene: TRBV28
d_gene: .
j_gene: TRBJ1-3
len: 16
abundance: .
CDR3nt: TGTGCCAGCAGTTTGGGGGGGCGGAGCTCTGGAAACACCATATATTTT
CDR3aa: CASSLGGRSSGNTIYF

v_gene: TRBV16
d_gene: .
j_gene: TRBJ2-2
len: 15
abundance: .
CDR3nt: TGTGCCAGCACCACTCAATCAGGGCCCACCGGGGAGCTGTTTTTT
CDR3aa: CASTTQSGPTGELFF

v_gene: TRBV28
d_gene: .
j_gene: TRBJ2-2
len: 14
abundance: .
CDR3nt: TGTGCCAGCATGACGGGACAGAACACCGGGGAGCTGTTTTTT
CDR3aa: CASMTGQNTGELFF

v_gene: TRBV21-1
d_gene: .
j_gene: TRBJ1-2
len: 9
abundance: .
CDR3nt: TGTGCCAGCAACCCCGAGTTCACCTTC
CDR3aa: CASNPEFTF

v_gene: TRBV6-6
d_gene: .
j_gene: TRBJ2-2
len: 16
abundance: .
CDR3nt: TGTGCCAGCAGTTACTCGACCGGGGGCAGGACCGGGGAGCTGTTTTTT
CDR3aa: CASSYSTGGRTGELFF

v_gene: TRBV9
d_gene: .
j_gene: TRBJ2-3
len: 16
abundance: .
CDR3nt: TGTGCCAGCAGCCGCACTCAGGCAATTAGCACAGATACGCAGTATTTT
CDR3aa: CASSRTQAISTDTQYF

v_gene: TRBV6-1
d_gene: .
j_gene: TRBJ2-6
len: 13
abundance: .
CDR3nt: TGTGCCAGCGGAGCGGAGGGGGCCAACGTCCTGACTTTC
CDR3aa: CASGAEGANVLTF

v_gene: TRBV5-5
d_gene: .
j_gene: TRBJ1-6
len: 14
abundance: .
CDR3nt: TGTGCCAGCAGCTTGAGAGGGGACGAAGCACCCCTCCACTTT
CDR3aa: CASSLRGDEAPLHF

v_gene: TRBV30
d_gene: .
j_gene: TRBJ2-7
len: 12
abundance: .
CDR3nt: TGTGCCTGGAGTTCCTCAGGGTCCGAGCAGTACTTC
CDR3aa: CAWSSSGSEQYF

v_gene: TRBV5-6
d_gene: .
j_gene: TRBJ1-3
len: 14
abundance: few
CDR3nt: TGTGCCAGCACCGGCGACAGTTCTGGAAACACCATATATTTT
CDR3aa: CASTGDSSGNTIYF

v_gene: TRBV27
d_gene: .
j_gene: TRBJ1-1
len: 15
abundance: .
CDR3nt: TGTGCCAGCCGGGGGGCACAAGGGGCCGGCACTGAAGCTTTCTTT
CDR3aa: CASRGAQGAGTEAFF

v_gene: TRBV28
d_gene: .
j_gene: TRBJ2-7
len: 18
abundance: .
CDR3nt: TGTGCCAGCAGTTCCCGGAGGGATCGGGTAGGGAATGTAGACGAGCAGTACTTC
CDR3aa: CASSSRRDRVGNVDEQYF

v_gene: TRBV27
d_gene: .
j_gene: TRBJ1-2
len: 15
abundance: .
CDR3nt: TGTGCCAGCAGCCTCACCTGGACGGCTAACTACGGCTACACCTTC
CDR3aa: CASSLTWTANYGYTF

v_gene: TRBV6-5
d_gene: .
j_gene: TRBJ1-5
len: 15
abundance: .
CDR3nt: TGTGCCAGCAGTCAGACCCAATATAGCAATCAGCCCCAGCATTTT
CDR3aa: CASSQTQYSNQPQHF

v_gene: TRBV7-7
d_gene: .
j_gene: TRBJ2-1
len: 15
abundance: .
CDR3nt: TGTGCTAGCAGCGAGCAGGGGAACTCCTACAATGAGCAGTTCTTC
CDR3aa: CASSEQGNSYNEQFF

v_gene: TRBV6-5
d_gene: .
j_gene: TRBJ2-1
len: 12
abundance: .
CDR3nt: TGTGCCAGCAGTTCCTTAGGCCATGAGCAGTTCTTC
CDR3aa: CASSSLGHEQFF

v_gene: TRBV29-1
d_gene: TRBD1
j_gene: TRBJ2-7
len: 13
abundance: .
CDR3nt: TGCAGCGTTGGAGGACAGGGCGTCTACGAGCAGTACTTC
CDR3aa: CSVGGQGVYEQYF

v_gene: TRBV9
d_gene: .
j_gene: TRBJ2-7
len: 14
abundance: .
CDR3nt: TGTGCCAGCAGCGTAGGTGTCGGCCTGGGCGAGCAGTACTTC
CDR3aa: CASSVGVGLGEQYF

v_gene: TRBV7-2
d_gene: TRBD2
j_gene: TRBJ2-7
len: 14
abundance: .
CDR3nt: TGTGCCAGCACCTCTAGGGGAGGGCAGGAGGAGCAGTACTTC
CDR3aa: CASTSRGGQEEQYF

v_gene: TRBV11-2
d_gene: TRBD1
j_gene: TRBJ2-1
len: 15
abundance: .
CDR3nt: TGTGCCAGCAGCCGGACAGGGTTACCCTACAATGAGCAGTTCTTC
CDR3aa: CASSRTGLPYNEQFF

v_gene: TRBV6-1
d_gene: .
j_gene: TRBJ1-6
len: 15
abundance: .
CDR3nt: TGTGCCAGCAGTGACCGACAGAGAAATAATTCACCCCTCCACTTT
CDR3aa: CASSDRQRNNSPLHF

v_gene: TRBV11-2
d_gene: TRBD2
j_gene: TRBJ2-2
len: 15
abundance: .
CDR3nt: TGTGCCAGCAGCCCGGGACTAGCGGGCACCGGGGAGCTGTTTTTT
CDR3aa: CASSPGLAGTGELFF

v_gene: TRBV7-2
d_gene: TRBD1
j_gene: TRBJ2-7
len: 13
abundance: .
CDR3nt: TGTGCCAGCAGCTCCGGACAGGGGAGTGTGCAGTACTTC
CDR3aa: CASSSGQGSVQYF

v_gene: TRBV9
d_gene: TRBD2
j_gene: TRBJ2-1
len: 15
abundance: once
CDR3nt: TGTGCCAGCAGCGTAGCAGTGACTAGCGGCAATGAGCAGTTCTTC
CDR3aa: CASSVAVTSGNEQFF

v_gene: TRBV19
d_gene: .
j_gene: TRBJ1-1
len: 14
abundance: .
CDR3nt: TGTGCCAGTTTGAACAGGGATACCCCCACTGAAGCTTTCTTT
CDR3aa: CASLNRDTPTEAFF

v_gene: TRBV28
d_gene: TRBD1
j_gene: TRBJ2-1
len: 16
abundance: once
CDR3nt: TGTGCCAGCAGTTTCCTGTTACGGGACAGAGACAATGAGCAGTTCTTC
CDR3aa: CASSFLLRDRDNEQFF

v_gene: TRBV7-6
d_gene: TRBD1
j_gene: TRBJ1-6
len: 18
abundance: .
CDR3nt: TGTGCCAGCAGCGTTGGGACAGGGGATGGCTCCTATAATTCACCCCTCCACTTT
CDR3aa: CASSVGTGDGSYNSPLHF

v_gene: TRBV7-2
d_gene: TRBD2
j_gene: TRBJ2-7
len: 11
abundance: many
CDR3nt: TGTGCCAGCAGACGGGGGGGCGAGCAGTACTTC
CDR3aa: CASRRGGEQYF

v_gene: TRBV5-4
d_gene: TRBD2
j_gene: TRBJ2-5
len: 15
abundance: many
CDR3nt: TGTGCCAGCAGCTTGGGAGGGAGGGCCCAAGAGACCCAGTACTTC
CDR3aa: CASSLGGRAQETQYF

v_gene: TRBV30
d_gene: .
j_gene: TRBJ1-1
len: 15
abundance: .
CDR3nt: TGTGCCTGGAGTGTACAGGGTGGGGACGGGACTGAAGCTTTCTTT
CDR3aa: CAWSVQGGDGTEAFF

v_gene: TRBV18
d_gene: .
j_gene: TRBJ2-1
len: 13
abundance: .
CDR3nt: TGTGCCAGCTCACCTACATATTACAATGAGCAGTTCTTC
CDR3aa: CASSPTYYNEQFF

v_gene: TRBV20-1
d_gene: .
j_gene: TRBJ2-1
len: 10
abundance: .
CDR3nt: TGCAGTGCAAAGGGGTTAGAGCAGTTCTTC
CDR3aa: CSAKGLEQFF